The 7 T cell receptor beta chains below were found in one sample sequenced in a study of blood T cell repertoires in COVID-19. Sequencing used immunoSEQ multiplex PCR; TCRdb keeps in-frame clones, though not all of them. The table shows about 240,000 clones, with roughly 80% occurring only once. Sequencing was done on a sample of peripheral blood. The receptors here all came from a woman older than 75 with acute or convalescent COVID-19.

The CDR3, as DNA: TGTGCCAGCAGCCCGGACTTTAACACAGATACGCAGTATTTT. This gives the protein CASSPDFNTDTQYF. The rearrangement joins TRBV5-4 to TRBJ2-3; D is perhaps TRBD2 (5 bases). Germline V gene data show CDR1 as SGHNT and CDR2 as YYREEE (reference sequence). Trimming took off 4 bases at V and 2 bases at J, with 11 bases between the two ends. The CDR3 is 14 residues long.

The V gene is TRBV6-5, the J gene TRBJ1-6; D is perhaps TRBD1 (6 bases). Trimming removed 5 bases at V and 8 bases at J, with 16 bases between. The germline gives CDR1 MNHEY, CDR2 SVGAGI. This CDR3 region has 15 residues. As DNA, the CDR3 is TGTGCCAGCAGTACCTTTCAGGGGTTGGATTCACCCCTCCACTTT. It translates to CASSTFQGLDSPLHF.

The rearrangement links TRBV18 to TRBJ1-1; 11 bases agree with TRBD1. V trimming: 5 bases; J trimming: 6 bases; junction bases outside the gene matches: 11. The CDR3 covers 16 residues. Germline V gene lookup returns CDR1 KGHSH and CDR2 LQKENI. The chain's CDR3 is CASSLSGTGGFSEAFF. The CDR3 nucleotides read TGTGCCAGCTCATTATCCGGGACAGGGGGTTTCTCTGAAGCTTTCTTT. The variable domain in full, completed from reference TRBV18 and TRBJ1-1, reads NAGVMQNPRHLVRRRGQEARLRCSPMKGHSHVYWYRQLPEEGLKFMVYLQKENIIDESGMPKERFSAEFPKEGPSILRIQQVVRGDSAAYFCASSLSGTGGFSEAFFGQGTRLTVV.

J is TRBJ2-2 and V is TRBV9; possible D gene TRBD2, 5 bases. Per the germline V gene, CDR1 is SGDLS and CDR2 is YYNGEE. The CDR3 totals 17 residues. Deletions cut 0 bases from V and 4 bases from J, with 16 bases between. The CDR3, as DNA: TGTGCCAGCAGCGTAGGGATGAGGGTTGTAACCACCGGGGAGCTGTTTTTT. This translates into CASSVGMRVVTTGELFF. Variable domain in full (rest from reference TRBV9 and TRBJ2-2): DSGVTQTPKHLITATGQRVTLRCSPRSGDLSVYWYQQSLDQGLQFLIQYYNGEERAKGNILERFSAQQFPDLHSELNLSSLELGDSALYFCASSVGMRVVTTGELFFGEGSRLTVL.

This clone came up a few times. This chain uses TRBV10-2 with TRBJ1-4; 9 bases line up with TRBD1. This CDR3 has 15 residues. CDR1 and CDR2 (germline): WSHSY, SAAADI. With V trimmed by 6 bases and J by 4 bases, 6 bases remained unmatched. Here the CDR3 DNA reads TGCGCCAGCAGCCACAGGGGGCTAGGTAATGAAAAACTGTTTTTT. Encoded protein: CASSHRGLGNEKLFF.

This clone appeared a single time. This chain joins TRBV12-3 or TRBV12-4 and TRBJ2-1; possibly TRBD2 for D (6 bases). Trimming took 7 bases from V and 8 from J, leaving 12 bases between them. CDR3 length equals 12 residues. CDR3: CASTHRGDEQFF. CDR3 DNA sequence: TGTGCCAGCACCCATCGCGGGGATGAGCAGTTCTTC.

This chain links TRBV2 with TRBJ2-2; 10 bases match TRBD2. V lost 4 bases, J lost 7 bases, and 9 bases stayed unmatched. The CDR3 runs 16 residues. Germline V gene lookup returns CDR1 SNHLY and CDR2 FYNNEI. The CDR3 bases are TGTGCCAGCAGTGCGGAGCGGGGGGGCCGTAGCGGGGAGCTGTTTTTT. This sequence encodes CASSAERGGRSGELFF. Filled out from reference TRBV2 and TRBJ2-2, the complete variable domain reads EPEVTQTPSHQVTQMGQEVILRCVPISNHLYFYWYRQILGQKVEFLVSFYNNEISEKSEIFDDQFSVERPDGSNFTLKIRSTKLEDSAMYFCASSAERGGRSGELFFGEGSRLTVL.